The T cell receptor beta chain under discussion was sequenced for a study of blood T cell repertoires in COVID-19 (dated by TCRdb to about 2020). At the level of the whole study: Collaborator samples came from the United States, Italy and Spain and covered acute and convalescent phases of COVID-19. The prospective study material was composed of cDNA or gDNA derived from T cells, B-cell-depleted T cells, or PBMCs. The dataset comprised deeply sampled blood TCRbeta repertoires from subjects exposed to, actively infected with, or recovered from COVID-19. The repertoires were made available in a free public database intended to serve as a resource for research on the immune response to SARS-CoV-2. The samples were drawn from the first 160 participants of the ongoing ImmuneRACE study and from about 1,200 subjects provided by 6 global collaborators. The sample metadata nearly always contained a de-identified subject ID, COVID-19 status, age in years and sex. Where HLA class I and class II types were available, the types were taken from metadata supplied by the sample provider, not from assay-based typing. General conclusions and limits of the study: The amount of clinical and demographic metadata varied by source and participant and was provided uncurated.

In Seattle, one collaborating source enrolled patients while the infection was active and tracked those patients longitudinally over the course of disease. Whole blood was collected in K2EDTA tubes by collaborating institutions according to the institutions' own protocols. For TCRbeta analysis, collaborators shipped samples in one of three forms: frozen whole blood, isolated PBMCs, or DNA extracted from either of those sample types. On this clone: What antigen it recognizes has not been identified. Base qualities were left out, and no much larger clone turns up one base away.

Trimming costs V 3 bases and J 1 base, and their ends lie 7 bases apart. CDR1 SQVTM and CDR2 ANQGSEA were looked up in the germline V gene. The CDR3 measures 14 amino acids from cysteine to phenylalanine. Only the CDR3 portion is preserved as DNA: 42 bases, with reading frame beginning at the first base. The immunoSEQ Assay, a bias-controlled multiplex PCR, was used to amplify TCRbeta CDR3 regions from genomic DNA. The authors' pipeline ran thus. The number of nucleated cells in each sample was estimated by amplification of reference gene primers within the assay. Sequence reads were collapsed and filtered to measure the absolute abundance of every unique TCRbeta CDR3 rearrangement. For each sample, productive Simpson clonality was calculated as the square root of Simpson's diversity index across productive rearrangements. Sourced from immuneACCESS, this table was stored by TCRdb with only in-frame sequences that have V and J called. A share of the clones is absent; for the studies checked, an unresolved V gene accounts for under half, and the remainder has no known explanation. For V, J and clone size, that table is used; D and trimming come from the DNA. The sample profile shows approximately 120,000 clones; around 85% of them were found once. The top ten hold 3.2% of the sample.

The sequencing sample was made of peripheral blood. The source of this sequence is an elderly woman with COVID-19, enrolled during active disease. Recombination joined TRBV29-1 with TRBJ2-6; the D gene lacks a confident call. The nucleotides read TGCAGCGTTGATGTTGAGTCTGGGGCCAACGTCCTGACTTTC. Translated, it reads CSVDVESGANVLTF.